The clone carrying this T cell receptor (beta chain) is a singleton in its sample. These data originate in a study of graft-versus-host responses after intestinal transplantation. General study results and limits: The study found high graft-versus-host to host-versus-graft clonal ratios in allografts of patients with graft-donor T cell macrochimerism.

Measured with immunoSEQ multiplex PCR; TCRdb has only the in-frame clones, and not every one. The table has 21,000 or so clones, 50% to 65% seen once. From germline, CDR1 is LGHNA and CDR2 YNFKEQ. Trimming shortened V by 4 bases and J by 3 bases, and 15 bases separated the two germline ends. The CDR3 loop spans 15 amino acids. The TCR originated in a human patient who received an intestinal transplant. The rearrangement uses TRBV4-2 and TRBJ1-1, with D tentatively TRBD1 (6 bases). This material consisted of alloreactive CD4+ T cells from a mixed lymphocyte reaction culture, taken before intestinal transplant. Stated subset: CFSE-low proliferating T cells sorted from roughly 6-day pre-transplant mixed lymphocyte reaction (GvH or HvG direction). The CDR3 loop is CASSLASAGDTEAFF. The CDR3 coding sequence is TGTGCCAGCAGCCTCGCCTCGGCAGGGGACACTGAAGCTTTCTTT.